This is a list of T cell receptor beta chains from one sample in a study of blood T cell repertoires in COVID-19. Only in-frame clones appear in the TCRdb table, and some are missing; sequencing was by immunoSEQ multiplex PCR. Seen here are around 140,000 clones, around 73% observed once, and the top ten hold 5% to 7%. The sample consisted of PBMCs or T cells enriched from blood (not recorded which). These receptors were collected from a woman between 45 and 60 years old who had recovered from COVID-19. Both conserved end residues are part of each CDR3. A D gene is named only where the DNA matches it firmly. Clone size is given for some rows only: seen once, a few or many times, or a class if the clone is expanded.

CDR3 | DNA | J | D | size | V
CAIGQEATRNTIYF | TGTGCCATCGGCCAGGAAGCCACTCGCAACACCATATATTTT | TRBJ1-3 | NA | NA | TRBV10-3
CASSLWSQGKMNTEAFF | TGTGCCAGCAGTTTATGGTCACAGGGGAAAATGAACACTGAAGCTTTCTTT | TRBJ1-1 | TRBD1 | NA | TRBV28
CASSLDLSYEQYF | TGCGCCAGCAGCTTGGACTTATCCTACGAGCAGTACTTC | TRBJ2-7 | NA | few | TRBV5-1
CASSKQGSSYNSPLHF | TGTGCCAGCAGCAAACAGGGAAGCTCCTATAATTCACCCCTCCACTTT | TRBJ1-6 | NA | NA | TRBV7-9
CASQVSVDRGYTF | TGTGCCAGCCAAGTTAGCGTGGATCGGGGCTACACCTTC | TRBJ1-2 | NA | NA | TRBV28
CASSGQVVGEQYF | TGTGCCAGTAGTGGGCAGGTTGTTGGCGAGCAGTACTTC | TRBJ2-7 | NA | NA | TRBV19
CASSLEGDYNEQFF | TGCGCCAGCAGCTTGGAGGGAGATTACAATGAGCAGTTCTTC | TRBJ2-1 | NA | NA | TRBV5-1
CSVRRGVGTDTQYF | TGCAGCGTTAGACGGGGGGTTGGCACAGATACGCAGTATTTT | TRBJ2-3 | TRBD2 | NA | TRBV29-1
CASSIPPGGGTEQFF | TGTGCCAGTAGTATCCCTCCGGGCGGGGGGACTGAGCAGTTCTTC | TRBJ2-1 | TRBD2 | NA | TRBV19
CASGLWAGGYNTGELFF | TGTGCTAGTGGTTTGTGGGCCGGGGGGTATAACACCGGGGAGCTGTTTTTT | TRBJ2-2 | TRBD2 | NA | TRBV12-5
CASSLTLGNEQFF | TGTGCCAGCAGCCTAACACTAGGGAATGAGCAGTTCTTC | TRBJ2-1 | NA | NA | TRBV7-9
CASSDRTGRETQYF | TGTGCCAGCAGTGACCGGACAGGGAGGGAGACCCAGTACTTC | TRBJ2-5 | TRBD1 | NA | TRBV2
CASSLSQGQTIYF | TGTGCCAGCAGCTTAAGTCAGGGTCAGACCATATATTTT | TRBJ1-3 | NA | many | TRBV5-4
CASGAGGLKQFF | TGTGCCAGCGGAGCGGGGGGACTGAAACAGTTCTTC | TRBJ2-1 | TRBD2 | NA | TRBV3-1/TRBV3-2
CASSLGQGNNSPLHF | TGCGCCAGCAGCTTGGGACAGGGCAATAATTCACCCCTCCACTTT | TRBJ1-6 | TRBD1 | NA | TRBV5-1
CASSLTLQAGNTEAFF | TGTGCCAGCAGCTTAACTCTTCAGGCGGGGAACACTGAAGCTTTCTTT | TRBJ1-1 | NA | NA | TRBV7-8
CASGGGWGELFF | TGTGCCAGCGGAGGGGGCTGGGGGGAGCTGTTTTTT | TRBJ2-2 | NA | NA | TRBV12-3/TRBV12-4
CASSVGPGDTQYF | TGTGCCAGCAGCGTAGGTCCCGGGGATACGCAGTATTTT | TRBJ2-3 | NA | NA | TRBV9
CASSDSGSPLHF | TGTGCCAGCAGTGACTCCGGTTCACCCCTCCACTTT | TRBJ1-6 | NA | NA | TRBV6-4
CASSFPTSGGDTQYF | TGTGCCAGCAGTTTCCCTACTAGCGGGGGGGATACGCAGTATTTT | TRBJ2-3 | TRBD2 | NA | TRBV28
CASSQSPGLATDTQYF | TGCGCCAGCAGCCAATCTCCCGGACTAGCGACAGATACGCAGTATTTT | TRBJ2-3 | TRBD2 | NA | TRBV4-1
CASTVGGGDQPQHF | TGTGCCAGCACCGTGGGGGGTGGGGATCAGCCCCAGCATTTT | TRBJ1-5 | NA | NA | TRBV2